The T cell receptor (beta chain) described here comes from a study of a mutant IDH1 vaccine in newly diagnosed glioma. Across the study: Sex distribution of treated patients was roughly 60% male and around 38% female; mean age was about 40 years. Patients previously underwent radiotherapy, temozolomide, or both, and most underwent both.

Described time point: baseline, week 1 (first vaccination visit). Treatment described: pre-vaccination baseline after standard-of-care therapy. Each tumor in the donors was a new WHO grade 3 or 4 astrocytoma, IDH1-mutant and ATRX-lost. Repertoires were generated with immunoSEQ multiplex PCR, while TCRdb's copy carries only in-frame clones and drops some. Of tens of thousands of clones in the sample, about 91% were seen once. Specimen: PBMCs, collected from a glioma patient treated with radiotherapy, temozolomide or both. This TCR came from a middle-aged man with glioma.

The CDR3 DNA is TGTGCCAGCTCACCACGCCAGTCGGAATACAATGAGCAGTTCTTC. Encoded protein: CASSPRQSEYNEQFF. This chain joins TRBV18 and TRBJ2-1; no firm D call. This CDR3 region has 15 residues. Germline V gene data show CDR1 as KGHSH and CDR2 as LQKENI. The germline V and J ends were trimmed by 1 base and 4 bases, with 11 bases remaining between them.